A single sample is the source of the 21 T cell receptor beta chains below, sequenced in a study of memory CD4+ T cells and cytomegalovirus serostatus. Single viable CD3+CD4+CD8-CD45RO+ cells were sorted as the memory CD4+ T cells. Sequencing used immunoSEQ multiplex PCR; TCRdb keeps in-frame clones, though not all of them. The sample holds tens of thousands of clones; 70% to 80% are singletons and the top ten take 0.79%. Sample: memory CD4+ T cells from blood. These receptors all stem from an adult in good health and CMV-seronegative.

The chain has TRBV30 and TRBJ1-2, with D tentatively TRBD1 (6 bases). The length of the CDR3 is 14 residues. Trimming stripped 2 bases from V and 3 bases from J, with 13 bases between. In germline, CDR1 is GTSNPN, CDR2 SVGIG (reference sequence). The CDR3 reads CAWSTLGTHYGYTF. For the CDR3, the DNA is TGTGCCTGGAGTACACTCGGGACACACTATGGCTACACCTTC.

This clone rates as medium-sized. The chain joins TRBV6-1 to TRBJ1-1; possibly TRBD1 for D (5 bases). The germline V and J ends were trimmed by 4 bases and 3 bases, with 12 bases remaining between them. CDR3 length equals 14 residues. Germline V gene data show CDR1 as MNHNS and CDR2 as SASEGT. CDR3 sequence: CASSARGGDTEAFF. In DNA, the CDR3 is TGTGCCAGCAGTGCCCGGGGGGGAGACACTGAAGCTTTCTTT.

The rearrangement links TRBV6-1 to TRBJ2-7; no definite D call. This CDR3 has 11 amino acids. Germline V CDR1 and CDR2: MNHNS, SASEGT. The V and J ends lost 5 bases and 4 bases respectively, with 6 bases between them. CDR3 in amino acids: CASSNHYEQYF. CDR3 bases: TGTGCCAGCAGTAACCATTACGAGCAGTACTTC.

The chain links TRBV5-4 to TRBJ1-1, with 9 bases matching TRBD1. There are 13 residues in the CDR3. CDR1 is SGHNT and CDR2 is YYREEE in the germline V gene (reference sequence). V was clipped by 2 bases and J by 7 bases; unmatched bases: 3. CDR3 sequence: CASSFTGGDEAFF. CDR3 coding DNA: TGTGCCAGCAGCTTTACAGGGGGCGATGAAGCTTTCTTT. Together with reference TRBV5-4 and TRBJ1-1, the CDR3 gives the full variable domain: ETGVTQSPTHLIKTRGQQVTLRCSSQSGHNTVSWYQQALGQGPQFIFQYYREEENGRGNFPPRFSGLQFPNYSSELNVNALELDDSALYLCASSFTGGDEAFFGQGTRLTVV.

The chain employs TRBV7-9 and TRBJ1-4; 7 nucleotides match TRBD1. The V segment lost 7 bases and the J segment 8 bases; nucleotides outside the gene matches: 7. Germline assignment: CDR1 SEHNR and CDR2 FQNEAQ (reference sequence). The length of the CDR3 is 13 residues. The CDR3, as DNA: TGTGCCAGCAACCGACAGGGAGGGGAAAAACTGTTTTTT. Residues: CASNRQGGEKLFF.

The chain uses TRBV7-9 and TRBJ2-3, with 8 bases matching TRBD2. The V segment lost 4 bases and the J segment 6 bases; nucleotides outside the gene matches: 9. Germline loops: CDR1 SEHNR, CDR2 FQNEAQ (reference sequence). CDR3 length equals 15 residues. The CDR3 is CASSYKRGGSDTQYF. The CDR3 DNA sequence: TGTGCCAGCAGCTACAAACGGGGGGGCTCGGATACGCAGTATTTT.

The chain carries TRBV30 and TRBJ2-2; no clear D. This CDR3 comprises 13 residues. Between the trimmed V and J ends, which lost 1 base and 4 bases, there was a span of 7 bases. Germline CDR1 and CDR2: GTSNPN and SVGIG (reference sequence). DNA for the CDR3: TGTGCCTGGAGTGAGACTCTCACCGGGGAGCTGTTTTTT. It codes for CAWSETLTGELFF.

The rearrangement links TRBV6-5 to TRBJ2-5; weak D call: TRBD1 (7 bases). V shed 11 bases and J shed 1 base, with 11 bases lying between them. In germline, CDR1 is MNHEY, CDR2 SVGAGI. The CDR3 is made up of 12 amino acids. This chain's CDR3 is CAARGAQETQYF. CDR3 coding DNA: TGTGCCGCCAGGGGGGCCCAAGAGACCCAGTACTTC.

This clone showed up just a few times. The rearrangement links TRBV6-5 to TRBJ2-7, with D hard to call. V was shortened by 2 bases and J by 2 bases, with 10 bases between the two germline ends. The CDR3 spans 14 residues. Germline V gene lookup returns CDR1 MNHEY and CDR2 SVGAGI. CDR3 in DNA: TGTGCCAGCAGTTACCAAAGACGTGCCTACGAGCAGTACTTC. Encoded protein: CASSYQRRAYEQYF.

CDR3 sequence reads: CASSDRYTSGDSYNEQFF. The CDR3 nucleotides read TGTGCCAGCAGCGACCGATATACTAGCGGGGACTCCTACAATGAGCAGTTCTTC. This chain uses TRBV9 with TRBJ2-1, with TRBD2 identical over 10 bases. This CDR3 contains 18 residues. CDR1 is SGDLS, CDR2 YYNGEE, per germline. Trimming at V came to 3 bases and at J to 0 bases, leaving 9 bases not matched to a gene.

The CDR3 sequence: CASSQVTSQRGNSPLHF. CDR3 in DNA: TGTGCCAGCAGCCAAGTTACGAGCCAGAGGGGGAATTCACCCCTCCACTTT. The chain carries TRBV4-2 and TRBJ1-6, with TRBD1 as a possible D gene (6 bases). The CDR3 length is 17 residues. Germline CDR1 LGHNA, CDR2 YNFKEQ. V was shortened by 1 base and J by 7 bases, with 17 bases between the two germline ends.

This clone has just one count. The chain couples TRBV27 to TRBJ2-1; TRBD2 agrees at 9 bases. Looked up from germline, CDR1 is MNHEY and CDR2 is SMNVEV (reference sequence). This CDR3 contains 16 residues. V lost 1 base to trimming and J lost 4 bases; unmatched junction nucleotides: 5. CDR3 nucleotides: TGTGCCAGCAGTTTATTCCGACTAGCGGCTTACAATGAGCAGTTCTTC. It translates to CASSLFRLAAYNEQFF.

The chain joins TRBV10-3 to TRBJ2-3, with 11 bases that match TRBD2. There are 16 residues in the CDR3. CDR1 is ENHRY and CDR2 is SYGVKD in the germline V gene. Trimming took 11 bases from V and 4 from J; bases not matched to a gene: 14. Here the CDR3 reads CASGENSGGAADTQYF. CDR3 DNA sequence: TGTGCCTCGGGAGAAAATAGCGGGGGGGCCGCAGATACGCAGTATTTT.

This clone turned up a few times. The CDR3 reads CASSLVAPPAGELFF. CDR3 sequence (DNA): TGTGCCAGCAGCTTAGTAGCCCCGCCAGCCGGGGAGCTGTTTTTT. V and J are TRBV7-6 and TRBJ2-2; D remains unclear. This CDR3 has 15 residues. Trimming cost V 1 base and J 6 bases, with 12 bases left between them. CDR1 SGHVS and CDR2 FNYEAQ come from the germline V gene.

The genes are TRBV5-6 and TRBJ1-2, with D possibly TRBD1 on 5 matching bases. The ends were cut back, 4 bases at V and 4 bases at J, with 23 bases in the middle. The CDR3 length is 17 residues. Germline lookup yields CDR1 SGHDT and CDR2 YYEEEE. CDR3 nucleotide sequence: TGTGCCAGCAGCCCCTCCGTTTGGCAGGGACGATTCTATGGCTACACCTTC. This codes for CASSPSVWQGRFYGYTF.

The chain combines TRBV7-9 with TRBJ2-1; 8 bases are a match to TRBD2. Germline V lookup: CDR1 SEHNR, CDR2 FQNEAQ (reference sequence). This CDR3 region has 15 residues. V shed 1 base and J 8 bases; nucleotides not matched to a gene: 7. In nucleotides, the CDR3 is TGTGCCAGCAGCTTAGGGACTAGCACTTTCGATGAGCAGTTCTTC. Protein sequence: CASSLGTSTFDEQFF.

The sample holds one count of this clone. CDR3 sequence (DNA): TGTGCCAGCATCTCGAACGAAAAACTGTTTTTT. Translated, it gives CASISNEKLFF. J is TRBJ1-4 and V is TRBV6-6; D is unresolved. V shed 7 bases and J shed 8 bases, with 8 bases lying between them. The CDR3 has 11 amino acids. Germline CDR1 reads MNHNY; CDR2 reads SVGAGI (reference sequence).

This clone has more than one count but fewer than ten. The genes are TRBV6-1 and TRBJ2-3; 7 bases align to TRBD2. Per germline, CDR1 MNHNS and CDR2 SASEGT. J was trimmed by 2 bases and V by 8 bases; bases with no gene match: 4. The CDR3 spans 13 residues. This CDR3 is CASGGVDTDTQYF. CDR3 DNA sequence: TGTGCCAGCGGGGGGGTGGACACAGATACGCAGTATTTT.

V gene TRBV5-1 combines with J gene TRBJ1-6, with D unclear. The CDR3 runs 15 residues. Germline CDR1 SGHRS, CDR2 YFSETQ. Trimming removed 4 bases at V and 5 bases at J, with 13 bases between. CDR3 bases: TGCGCCAGCAGCCATCAGATCTCTCATAATTCACCCCTCCACTTT. It codes for CASSHQISHNSPLHF.

This chain uses TRBV19 with TRBJ1-1; D uncertain. V shed 4 bases and J shed 0 bases, with 6 bases lying between them. This CDR3 has 13 amino acids. CDR1 is LNHDA, CDR2 SQIVND, per germline (reference sequence). Written as DNA, the CDR3 is TGTGCCAGTAGTAGGACCCTGAACACTGAAGCTTTCTTT. This translates into CASSRTLNTEAFF.

This chain joins TRBV7-9 and TRBJ2-7; tentatively, D is TRBD1 (5 bases). CDR1 SEHNR and CDR2 FQNEAQ come from the germline V gene (reference sequence). The V end lost 2 bases, the J end lost 7 bases, and 18 bases lay between the germline ends. The CDR3 totals 15 residues. The CDR3 loop reads CASSLYSQGKEEQYF. DNA of the CDR3: TGTGCCAGCAGCTTATATTCCCAGGGCAAGGAAGAGCAGTACTTC.